Following are 9 T cell receptor beta chains from one sample sequenced in a study of response to subunit inactivated influenza vaccine (dated by TCRdb to 2017 to 2018). Library preparation was by RT-PCR. Instrument used: Illumina HiSeq 2500. TCRdb cleaned the public reads at Q25 with fastp, built clones with MiXCR and kept in-frame beta chains. Rows merge per CDR3 protein into single entries with the most common DNA and genes. This sample gives about 520,000 distinct CDR3 sequences in total; 25% of them show up just once. The top ten hold 1.5% to 2% of the sample. Sequences were derived from CD4+ T cells sorted from PBMCs, sampled roughly 5 days after vaccination. The source is a man aged 50 or older who received an inactivated influenza vaccine. Donor details come from another sample of the same person, matched by shared clones.

This rearrangement joins TRBV5-1 to TRBJ2-2, with TRBD2 matching 9 bases. The CDR3 is 16 residues long. CDR1 and CDR2 from the germline V gene are SGHRS and YFSETQ. V shed 4 bases and J 4 bases; nucleotides not matched to a gene: 8. The CDR3 nucleotides are TGCGCCAGCAGCCAGGGGGATAGCGGGAGCACCGGGGAGCTGTTTTTT. It encodes CASSQGDSGSTGELFF. The complete variable domain, with remaining parts taken from reference TRBV5-1 and TRBJ2-2, reads KAGVTQTPRYLIKTRGQQVTLSCSPISGHRSVSWYQQTPGQGLQFLFEYFSETQRNKGNFPGRFSGRQFSNSRSEMNVSTLELGDSALYLCASSQGDSGSTGELFFGEGSRLTVL.

V gene TRBV20-1 combines with J gene TRBJ2-5; 7 positions match TRBD1. The V and J ends lost 8 bases and 5 bases, in that order; junction bases with no gene match: 11. The CDR3 length is 13 residues. The germline CDR1 and CDR2 sequences are DFQATT and SNEGSKA (reference sequence). CDR3: CSTSGTVGETQYF. Written as DNA, the CDR3 is TGCAGTACCTCCGGGACAGTTGGGGAGACCCAGTACTTC.

The CDR3 loop is CASSPQGQGGYEQYF. The CDR3, as DNA: TGTGCCAGCAGCCCCCAGGGACAGGGGGGCTACGAGCAGTACTTC. The chain uses TRBV7-2 and TRBJ2-7; 11 bases fit TRBD1. The J segment lost 3 bases and the V segment lost 5 bases, leaving 6 bases of the junction unmatched. The CDR3 length is 15 residues. The germline V gene has CDR1 SGHTA and CDR2 FQGNSA.

The CDR3 spells CASRGVTNTGELFF. The CDR3 DNA reads as TGTGCCAGCCGAGGGGTAACGAACACCGGGGAGCTGTTTTTT. The chain links TRBV12-3 or TRBV12-4 to TRBJ2-2, with D perhaps matching TRBD1 or TRBD2 (5 bases each). Trimming stripped 8 bases from V and 0 bases from J, with 10 bases between. The CDR3 totals 14 residues.

This clonotype has only a few counts. The rearrangement uses TRBV12-3 or TRBV12-4 and TRBJ2-3; 12 bases agree with TRBD2. The junction had 4 bases not matched to a gene; V was cut back by 6 bases and J by 0 bases. There are 16 residues in the CDR3. The CDR3 DNA sequence: TGTGCCAGCAGGCGACTAGCGGGGGAGAGCACAGATACGCAGTATTTT. Its translation is CASRRLAGESTDTQYF.

V and J are TRBV7-3 and TRBJ1-1; TRBD1 matches 9 bases. This CDR3 has 13 amino acids. The ends lost 5 bases at V and 6 bases at J; junction bases unmatched: 4. Germline V CDR1 and CDR2: SGHTA, FQGTGA. CDR3 nucleotides: TGTGCCAGCAGCCAAAGGACAGGGGCTGAAGCTTTCTTT. As protein: CASSQRTGAEAFF.

The chain combines TRBV20-1 with TRBJ2-6; D uncertain. CDR1 and CDR2 from the germline V gene are DFQATT and SNEGSKA (reference sequence). Deletions cut 3 bases from V and 1 base from J, with 19 bases between. The CDR3 length is 18 residues. The CDR3 DNA sequence: TGCAGTGCTAGCTTAGGCGCCTGGGCGGAATCTGGGGCCAACGTCCTGACTTTC. Amino acids: CSASLGAWAESGANVLTF.

The chain employs TRBV6-4 and TRBJ2-7; tentatively, D is TRBD1 (6 bases). Germline V CDR1 and CDR2: MRHNA, SNTAGT. The CDR3 has 12 amino acids. Trimming pared 6 bases from V and 6 bases from J, leaving 12 bases between. The CDR3 spells CASSHRGGEQYF. DNA of the CDR3: TGTGCCAGCAGCCACAGAGGGGGCGAGCAGTACTTC.

This clonotype was seen only a few times. The rearrangement uses TRBV7-6 and TRBJ1-5; a weak D match, TRBD1 (6 bases). V lost 5 bases, J lost 0 bases, and 14 bases lay in between. The CDR3 is 16 residues long. Germline CDR1 SGHVS, CDR2 FNYEAQ. The CDR3 DNA sequence: TGTGCCAGCAGCCCAGATACAGGGTCTAGCAATCAGCCCCAGCATTTT. The encoded protein is CASSPDTGSSNQPQHF.